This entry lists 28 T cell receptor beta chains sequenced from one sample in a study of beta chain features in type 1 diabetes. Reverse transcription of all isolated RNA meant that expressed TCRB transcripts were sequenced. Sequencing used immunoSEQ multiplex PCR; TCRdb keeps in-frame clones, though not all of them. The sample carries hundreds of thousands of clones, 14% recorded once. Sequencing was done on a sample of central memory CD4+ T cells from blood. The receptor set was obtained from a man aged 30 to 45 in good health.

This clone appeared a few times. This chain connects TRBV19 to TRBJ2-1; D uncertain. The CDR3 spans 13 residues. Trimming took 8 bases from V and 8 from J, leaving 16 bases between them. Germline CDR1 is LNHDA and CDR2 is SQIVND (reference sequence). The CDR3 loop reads CASSWTPGDEQFF. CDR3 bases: TGTGCCAGTTCCTGGACGCCGGGCGATGAGCAGTTCTTC.

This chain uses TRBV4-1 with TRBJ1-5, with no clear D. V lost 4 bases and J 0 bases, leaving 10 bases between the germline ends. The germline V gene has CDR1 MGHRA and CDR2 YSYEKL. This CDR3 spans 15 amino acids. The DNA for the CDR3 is TGCGCCAGCAGCCGAGGGATGGATAGCAATCAGCCCCAGCATTTT. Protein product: CASSRGMDSNQPQHF.

The CDR3 bases are TGTGCCAGCAGGCAGGGGCTGCAGCCCCAGCATTTT. Translation: CASRQGLQPQHF. The J gene is TRBJ1-5, the V gene TRBV27; TRBD1 is a possible D gene (6 bases). CDR3 length equals 12 residues. Germline V lookup: CDR1 MNHEY, CDR2 SMNVEV (reference sequence). Between the trimmed V and J ends, which lost 6 bases and 7 bases, there was a span of 10 bases.

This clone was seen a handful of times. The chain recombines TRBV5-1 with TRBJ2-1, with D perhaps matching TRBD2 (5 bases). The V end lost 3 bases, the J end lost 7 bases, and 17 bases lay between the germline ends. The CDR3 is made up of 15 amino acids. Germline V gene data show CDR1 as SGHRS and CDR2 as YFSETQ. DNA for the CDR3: TGCGCCAGCAGCTCGAACACTCCCGGCGGGAATGAGCAGTTCTTC. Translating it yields CASSSNTPGGNEQFF.

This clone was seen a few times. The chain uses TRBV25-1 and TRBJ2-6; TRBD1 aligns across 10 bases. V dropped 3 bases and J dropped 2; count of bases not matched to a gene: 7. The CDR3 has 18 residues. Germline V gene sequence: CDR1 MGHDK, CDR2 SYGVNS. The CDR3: CASSDMSGTGAGANVLTF. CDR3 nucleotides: TGTGCCAGCAGTGACATGTCCGGGACAGGGGCTGGGGCCAACGTCCTGACTTTC.

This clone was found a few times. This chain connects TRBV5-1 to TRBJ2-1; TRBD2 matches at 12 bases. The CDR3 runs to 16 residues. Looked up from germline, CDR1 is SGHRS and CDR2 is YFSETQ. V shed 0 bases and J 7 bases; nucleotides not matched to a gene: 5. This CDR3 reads CASSLGVTSGGNEQFF. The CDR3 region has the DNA TGCGCCAGCAGCTTGGGTGTGACTAGCGGGGGAAATGAGCAGTTCTTC.

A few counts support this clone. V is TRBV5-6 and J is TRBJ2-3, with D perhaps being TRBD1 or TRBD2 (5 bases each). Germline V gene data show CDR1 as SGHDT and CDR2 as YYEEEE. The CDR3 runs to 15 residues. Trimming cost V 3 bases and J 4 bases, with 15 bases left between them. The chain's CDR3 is CASSSGWGNADTQYF. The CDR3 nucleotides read TGTGCCAGCAGCTCAGGTTGGGGGAACGCAGATACGCAGTATTTT.

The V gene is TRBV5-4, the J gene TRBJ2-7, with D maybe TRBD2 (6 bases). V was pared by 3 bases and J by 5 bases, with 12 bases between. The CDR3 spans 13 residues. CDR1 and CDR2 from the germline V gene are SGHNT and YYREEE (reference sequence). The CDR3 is CASSSTSRDEQYF. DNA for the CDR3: TGTGCCAGCAGCTCGACTAGTAGGGACGAGCAGTACTTC.

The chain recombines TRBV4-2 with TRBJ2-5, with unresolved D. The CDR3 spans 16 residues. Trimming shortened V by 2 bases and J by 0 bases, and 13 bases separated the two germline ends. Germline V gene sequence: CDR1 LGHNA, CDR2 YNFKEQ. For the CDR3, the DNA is TGTGCCAGCAGCCAAATAGGACCGCCCTACCAAGAGACCCAGTACTTC. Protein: CASSQIGPPYQETQYF.

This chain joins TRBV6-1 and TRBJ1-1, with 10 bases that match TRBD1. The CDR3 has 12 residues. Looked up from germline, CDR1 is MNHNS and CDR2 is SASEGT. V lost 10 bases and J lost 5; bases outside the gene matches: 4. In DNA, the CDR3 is TGTGCCACCCGGACAGGGGGTACTGAAGCTTTCTTT. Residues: CATRTGGTEAFF.

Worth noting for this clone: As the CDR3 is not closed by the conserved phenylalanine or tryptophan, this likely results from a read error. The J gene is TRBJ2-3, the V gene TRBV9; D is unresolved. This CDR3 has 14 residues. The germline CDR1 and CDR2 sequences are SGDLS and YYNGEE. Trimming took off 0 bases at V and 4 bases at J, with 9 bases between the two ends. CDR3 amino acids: CASSVEVGPDTQYL. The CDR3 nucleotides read TGTGCCAGCAGCGTAGAAGTGGGCCCAGATACGCAGTATCTT.

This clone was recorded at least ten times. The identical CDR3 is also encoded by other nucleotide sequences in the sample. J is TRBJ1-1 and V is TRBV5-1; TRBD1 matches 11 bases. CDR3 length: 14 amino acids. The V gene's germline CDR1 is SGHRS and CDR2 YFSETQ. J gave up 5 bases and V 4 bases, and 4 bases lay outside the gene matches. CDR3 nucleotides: TGCGCCAGCAGCCCCGGGACAGGGGGGACTGAAGCTTTCTTT. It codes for CASSPGTGGTEAFF.

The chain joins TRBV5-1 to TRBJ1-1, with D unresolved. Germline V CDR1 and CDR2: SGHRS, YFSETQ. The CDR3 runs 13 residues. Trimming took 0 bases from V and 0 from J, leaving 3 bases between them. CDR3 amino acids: CASSLGVNTEAFF. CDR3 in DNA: TGCGCCAGCAGCTTGGGAGTGAACACTGAAGCTTTCTTT.

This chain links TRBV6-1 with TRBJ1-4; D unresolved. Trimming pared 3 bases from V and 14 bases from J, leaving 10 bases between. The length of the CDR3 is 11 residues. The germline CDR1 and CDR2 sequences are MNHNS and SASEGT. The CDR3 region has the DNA TGTGCCAGCAGTGATATATTGCGGCTGTTTTTT. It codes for CASSDILRLFF.

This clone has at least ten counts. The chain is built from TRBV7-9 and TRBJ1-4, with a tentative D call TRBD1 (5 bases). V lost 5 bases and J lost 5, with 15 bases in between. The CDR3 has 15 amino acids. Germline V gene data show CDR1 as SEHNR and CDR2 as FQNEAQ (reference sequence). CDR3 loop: CASSDLWGRNEKLFF. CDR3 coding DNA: TGTGCCAGCAGCGACTTATGGGGCCGCAATGAAAAACTGTTTTTT.

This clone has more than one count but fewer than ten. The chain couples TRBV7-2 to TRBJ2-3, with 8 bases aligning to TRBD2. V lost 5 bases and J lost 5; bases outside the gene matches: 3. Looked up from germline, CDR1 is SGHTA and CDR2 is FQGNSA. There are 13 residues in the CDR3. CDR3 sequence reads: CASSTGRGDTQYF. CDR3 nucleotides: TGTGCCAGCAGCACCGGGAGGGGAGATACGCAGTATTTT.

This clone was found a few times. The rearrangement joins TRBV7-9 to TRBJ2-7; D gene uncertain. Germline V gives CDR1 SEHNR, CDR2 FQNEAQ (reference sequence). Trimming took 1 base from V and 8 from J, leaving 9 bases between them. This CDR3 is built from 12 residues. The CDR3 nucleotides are TGTGCCAGCAGCTTAGTGGCAGGAAAGCAGTACTTC. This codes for CASSLVAGKQYF.

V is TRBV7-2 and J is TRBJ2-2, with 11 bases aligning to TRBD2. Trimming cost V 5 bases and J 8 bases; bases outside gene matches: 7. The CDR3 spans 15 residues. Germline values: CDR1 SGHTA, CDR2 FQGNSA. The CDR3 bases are TGTGCCAGCAGCCGCACTAGCGGGGGAACTGGGGAGCTGTTTTTT. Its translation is CASSRTSGGTGELFF.

The CDR3 is CASTYNRQTTYEQYF. The CDR3 nucleotides read TGTGCCAGCACCTACAATAGACAGACCACCTACGAGCAGTACTTC. This sequence joins TRBV5-6 and TRBJ2-7; D may be TRBD1 (5 bases). V lost 6 bases, J lost 2 bases, and 18 bases lay in between. Germline lookup yields CDR1 SGHDT and CDR2 YYEEEE. The CDR3 loop spans 15 amino acids.

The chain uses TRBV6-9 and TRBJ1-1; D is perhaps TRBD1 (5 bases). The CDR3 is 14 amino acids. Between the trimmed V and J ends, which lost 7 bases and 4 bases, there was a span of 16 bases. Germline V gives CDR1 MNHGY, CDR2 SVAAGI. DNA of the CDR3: TGTGCCAGCACCACGACAGCCGTTTTCACTGAAGCTTTCTTT. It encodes CASTTTAVFTEAFF.

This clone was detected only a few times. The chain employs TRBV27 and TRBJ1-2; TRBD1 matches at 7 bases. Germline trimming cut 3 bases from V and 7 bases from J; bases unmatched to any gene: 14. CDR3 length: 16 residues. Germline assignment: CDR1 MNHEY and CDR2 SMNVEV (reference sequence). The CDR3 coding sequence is TGTGCCAGCAGTTTCGACAGGGCTACTTCCAGACGTGGCTACACCTTC. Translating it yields CASSFDRATSRRGYTF.

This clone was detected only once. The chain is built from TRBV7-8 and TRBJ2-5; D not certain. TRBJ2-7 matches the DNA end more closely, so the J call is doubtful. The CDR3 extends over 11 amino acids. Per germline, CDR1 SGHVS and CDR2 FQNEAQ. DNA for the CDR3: TGTGCCAGCAGCTCGCACTACGAGCAGTACTTC. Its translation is CASSSHYEQYF.

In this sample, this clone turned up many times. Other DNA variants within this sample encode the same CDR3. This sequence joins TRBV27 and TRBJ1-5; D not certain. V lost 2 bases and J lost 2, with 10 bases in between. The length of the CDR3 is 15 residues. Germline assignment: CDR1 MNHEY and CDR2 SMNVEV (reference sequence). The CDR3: CASSLEGNGNQPQHF. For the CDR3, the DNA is TGTGCCAGCAGTTTAGAAGGGAACGGCAATCAGCCCCAGCATTTT.

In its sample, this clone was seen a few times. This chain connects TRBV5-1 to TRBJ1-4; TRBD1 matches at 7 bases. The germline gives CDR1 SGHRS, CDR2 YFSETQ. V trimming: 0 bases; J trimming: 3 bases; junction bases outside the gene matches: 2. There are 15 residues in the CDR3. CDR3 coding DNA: TGCGCCAGCAGCTTGGTGGGACAGTCTAATGAAAAACTGTTTTTT. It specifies CASSLVGQSNEKLFF.

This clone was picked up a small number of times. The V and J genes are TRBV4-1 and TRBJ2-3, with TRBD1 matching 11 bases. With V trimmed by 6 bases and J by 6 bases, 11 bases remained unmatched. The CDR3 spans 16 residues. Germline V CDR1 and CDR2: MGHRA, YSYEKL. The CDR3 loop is CASSRDGTGGTDTQYF. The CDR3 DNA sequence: TGCGCCAGCAGTAGAGACGGGACAGGGGGGACGGATACGCAGTATTTT.

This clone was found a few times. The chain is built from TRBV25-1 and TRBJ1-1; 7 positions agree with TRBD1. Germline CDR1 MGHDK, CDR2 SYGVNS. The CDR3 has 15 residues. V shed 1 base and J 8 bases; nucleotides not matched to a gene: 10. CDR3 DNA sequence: TGTGCCAGCAGTGAATCGCGAGGGGGCGTATGGGAAGCTTTCTTT. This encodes CASSESRGGVWEAFF.

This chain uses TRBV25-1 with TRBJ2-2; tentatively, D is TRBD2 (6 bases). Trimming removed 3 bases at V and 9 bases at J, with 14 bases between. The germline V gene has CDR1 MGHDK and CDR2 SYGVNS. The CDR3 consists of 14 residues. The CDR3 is CASSDQGLDRELFF. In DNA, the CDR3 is TGTGCCAGCAGTGATCAGGGACTCGACCGGGAGCTGTTTTTT.

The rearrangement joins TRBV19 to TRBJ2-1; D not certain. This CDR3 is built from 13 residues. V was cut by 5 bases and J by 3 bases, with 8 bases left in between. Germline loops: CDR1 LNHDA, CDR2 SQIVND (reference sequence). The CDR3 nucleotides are TGTGCCAGTAGTTCGGTCCGCTACAATGAGCAGTTCTTC. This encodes CASSSVRYNEQFF. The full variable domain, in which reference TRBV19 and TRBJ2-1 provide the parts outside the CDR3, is DGGITQSPKYLFRKEGQNVTLSCEQNLNHDAMYWYRQDPGQGLRLIYYSQIVNDFQKGDIAEGYSVSREKKESFPLTVTSAQKNPTAFYLCASSSVRYNEQFFGPGTRLTVL.